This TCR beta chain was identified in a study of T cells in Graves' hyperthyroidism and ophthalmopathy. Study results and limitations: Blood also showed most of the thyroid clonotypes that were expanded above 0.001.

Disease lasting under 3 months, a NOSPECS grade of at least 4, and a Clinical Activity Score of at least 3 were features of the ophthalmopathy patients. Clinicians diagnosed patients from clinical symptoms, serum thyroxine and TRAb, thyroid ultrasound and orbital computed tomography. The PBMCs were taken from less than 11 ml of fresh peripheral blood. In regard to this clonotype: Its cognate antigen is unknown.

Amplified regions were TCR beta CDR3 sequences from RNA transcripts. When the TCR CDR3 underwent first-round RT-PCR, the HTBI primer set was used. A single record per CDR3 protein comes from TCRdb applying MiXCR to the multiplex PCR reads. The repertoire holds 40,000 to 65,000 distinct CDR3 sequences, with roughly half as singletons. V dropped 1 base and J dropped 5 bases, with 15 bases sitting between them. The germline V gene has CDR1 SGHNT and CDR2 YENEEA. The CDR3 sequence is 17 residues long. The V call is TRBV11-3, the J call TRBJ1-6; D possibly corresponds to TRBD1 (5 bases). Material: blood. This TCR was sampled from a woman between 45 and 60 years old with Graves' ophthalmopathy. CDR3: CASSLAPGLANNSPLHF. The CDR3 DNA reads TGTGCCAGCAGCTTAGCCCCGGGACTAGCGAATAATTCACCCCTCCACTTT.